The rows below give T cell receptor beta chains drawn from one sample of a study of Ad26.COV2.S vaccination and SARS-CoV-2 variants. Here immunoSEQ multiplex PCR was the method, and the copy in TCRdb shows in-frame clones only, minus some. The sample consists of 300,000 to 500,000 clones, approximately 91% of them appearing once. The sample was peripheral blood, taken in a trial of Ad26.COV2.S vaccine versus placebo. The source is a person between 18 and 60 years old who received the Ad26.COV2.S COVID-19 vaccine or a placebo. Both conserved end residues are trimmed from each CDR3. D genes are given only for firm matches.

j_call	d_call	v_call	cdr3_aa
TRBJ1-1	NA	TRBV29-1	SVGTSPEAF
TRBJ1-4	NA	TRBV3-1/TRBV3-2	ASSQEGGAEDEKLF
TRBJ1-5	NA	TRBV3-1/TRBV3-2	ASSQDHLTYRSNQPQH
TRBJ1-2	NA	TRBV5-1	ASSLLYSPASWGYT
TRBJ2-1	TRBD2	TRBV7-2	ASSLTSGDYNEQF
TRBJ1-1	NA	TRBV12-3/TRBV12-4	ASSMRYTEAF
TRBJ1-2	TRBD1	TRBV7-2	ASSGRTGLGYT
TRBJ2-7	NA	TRBV7-8	ASRPNSYEQY
TRBJ1-1	NA	TRBV19	ASSIQGPNTEAF
TRBJ1-1	TRBD1	TRBV4-3	ASSPGQGGKGEAF
TRBJ1-1	NA	TRBV6-5	ASSYSSDTEAF
TRBJ2-3	TRBD2	TRBV4-3	ASSQLTSGFTDTQY
TRBJ2-1	NA	TRBV29-1	SVPLITGSGFYNEQF
TRBJ2-1	TRBD2	TRBV3-1/TRBV3-2	ASSHLGRGGYNEQF
TRBJ1-5	NA	TRBV7-2	ASSLSQGNQPQH
TRBJ2-5	TRBD1	TRBV4-3	ASSSRTGVETQY
TRBJ2-1	NA	TRBV7-9	ASSRGTEQF
TRBJ1-2	NA	TRBV11-2	ASSLVSGLRGYT
TRBJ1-2	TRBD1	TRBV18	ASSTSGQRYGDSGYT
TRBJ2-1	NA	TRBV5-6	ASSLWTSGYNEQF
TRBJ1-5	NA	TRBV21-1	ASSKPAGNSNQPQH
TRBJ2-2	TRBD1	TRBV29-1	SGQQGADTGELF
TRBJ2-7	NA	TRBV11-2	ASSPMVGGGYEQY
TRBJ1-5	TRBD1	TRBV28	ASSPGQGNQPQH
TRBJ2-2	NA	TRBV14	ASNGKNTGELF
TRBJ1-2	NA	TRBV11-2	ASSLGEGEYGYT